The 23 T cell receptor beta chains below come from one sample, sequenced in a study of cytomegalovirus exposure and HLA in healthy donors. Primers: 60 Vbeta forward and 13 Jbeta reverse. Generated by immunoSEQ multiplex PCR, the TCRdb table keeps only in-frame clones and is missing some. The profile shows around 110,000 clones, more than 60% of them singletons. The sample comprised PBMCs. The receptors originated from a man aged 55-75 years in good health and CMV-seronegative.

CDR3 sequence: CASSLLSGDTQYF. CDR3 nucleotide sequence: TGTGCCAGCAGCTTATTGTCAGGGGATACGCAGTATTTT. The chain recombines TRBV7-3 with TRBJ2-3; weak D call: TRBD1 (5 bases). Germline loops: CDR1 SGHTA, CDR2 FQGTGA. This CDR3 spans 13 amino acids. Trimming removed 2 bases from V and 6 bases from J, with 9 bases in between. Full variable domain (missing parts from reference TRBV7-3 and TRBJ2-3): GAGVSQTPSNKVTEKGKYVELRCDPISGHTALYWYRQSLGQGPEFLIYFQGTGAADDSGLPNDRFFAVRPEGSVSTLKIQRTERGDSAVYLCASSLLSGDTQYFGPGTRLTVL.

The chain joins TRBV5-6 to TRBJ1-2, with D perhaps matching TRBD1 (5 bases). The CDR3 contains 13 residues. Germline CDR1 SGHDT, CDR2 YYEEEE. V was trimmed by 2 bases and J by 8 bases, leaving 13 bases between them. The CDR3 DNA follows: TGTGCCAGCAGCTTATTGGGGCAGGACGGCTACACCTTC. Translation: CASSLLGQDGYTF.

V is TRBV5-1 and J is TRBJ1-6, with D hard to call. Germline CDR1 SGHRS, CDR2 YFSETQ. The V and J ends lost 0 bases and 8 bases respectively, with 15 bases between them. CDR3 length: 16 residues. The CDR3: CASSLASIVRDSPLHF. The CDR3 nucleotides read TGCGCCAGCAGCTTGGCTAGTATCGTTCGGGATTCACCCCTCCACTTT.

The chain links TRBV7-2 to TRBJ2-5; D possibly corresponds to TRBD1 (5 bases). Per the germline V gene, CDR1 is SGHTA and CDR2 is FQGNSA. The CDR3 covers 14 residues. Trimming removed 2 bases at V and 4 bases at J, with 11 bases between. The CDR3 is CASSLQGSRETQYF. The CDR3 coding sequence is TGTGCCAGCAGCTTACAGGGATCGAGAGAGACCCAGTACTTC. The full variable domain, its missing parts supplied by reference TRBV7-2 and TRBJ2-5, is GAGVSQSPSNKVTEKGKDVELRCDPISGHTALYWYRQSLGQGLEFLIYFQGNSAPDKSGLPSDRFSAERTGGSVSTLTIQRTQQEDSAVYLCASSLQGSRETQYFGPGTRLLVL.

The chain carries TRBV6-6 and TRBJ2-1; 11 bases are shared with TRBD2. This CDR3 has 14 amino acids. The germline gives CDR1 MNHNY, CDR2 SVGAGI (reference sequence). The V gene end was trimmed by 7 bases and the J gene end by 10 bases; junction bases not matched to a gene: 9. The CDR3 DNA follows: TGTGCCAGCACGGGGACTAGCGGTCTTGGGGAGCAGTTCTTC. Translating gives CASTGTSGLGEQFF.

For the CDR3, the DNA is TGTGCCAGCAGTTTTTCCCTTGGACAGGGTACTAATTCACCCCTCCACTTT. Its translation: CASSFSLGQGTNSPLHF. The chain has TRBV27 and TRBJ1-6; 8 bases align to TRBD1. Germline lookup yields CDR1 MNHEY and CDR2 SMNVEV (reference sequence). J lost 6 bases, V lost 3 bases, and 10 bases had no gene match. This CDR3 contains 17 residues.

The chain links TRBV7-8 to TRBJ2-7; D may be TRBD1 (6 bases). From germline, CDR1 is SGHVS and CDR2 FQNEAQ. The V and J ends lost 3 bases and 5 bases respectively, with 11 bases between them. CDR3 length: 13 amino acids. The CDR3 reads CASSLAGDHEQYF. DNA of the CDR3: TGTGCCAGCAGCTTGGCAGGGGACCACGAGCAGTACTTC.

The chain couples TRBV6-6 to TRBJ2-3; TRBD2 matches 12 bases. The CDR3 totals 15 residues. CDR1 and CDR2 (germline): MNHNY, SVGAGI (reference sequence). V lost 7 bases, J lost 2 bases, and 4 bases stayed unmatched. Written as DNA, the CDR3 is TGTGCCAGCAAGACTAGCGGGGGAGTCACAGATACGCAGTATTTT. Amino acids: CASKTSGGVTDTQYF.

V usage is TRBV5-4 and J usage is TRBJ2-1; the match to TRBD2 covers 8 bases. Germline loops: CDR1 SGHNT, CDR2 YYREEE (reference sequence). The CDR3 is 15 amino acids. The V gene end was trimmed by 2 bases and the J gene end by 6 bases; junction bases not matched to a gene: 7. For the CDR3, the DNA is TGTGCCAGCAGCTTCCCGGGGGCGGGGGGCAATGAGCAGTTCTTC. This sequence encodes CASSFPGAGGNEQFF.

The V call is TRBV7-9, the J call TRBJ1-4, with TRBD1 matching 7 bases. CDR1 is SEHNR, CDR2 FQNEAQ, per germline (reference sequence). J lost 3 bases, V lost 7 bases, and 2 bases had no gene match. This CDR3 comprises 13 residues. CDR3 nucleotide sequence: TGTGCCAGCAAGAGGGGGCCTAATGAAAAACTGTTTTTT. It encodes CASKRGPNEKLFF.

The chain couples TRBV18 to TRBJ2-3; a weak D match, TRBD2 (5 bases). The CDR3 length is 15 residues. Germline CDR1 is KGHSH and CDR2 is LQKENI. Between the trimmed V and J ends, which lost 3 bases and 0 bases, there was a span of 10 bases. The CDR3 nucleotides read TGTGCCAGCTCACCCCCTAGCCTAAGCACAGATACGCAGTATTTT. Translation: CASSPPSLSTDTQYF.

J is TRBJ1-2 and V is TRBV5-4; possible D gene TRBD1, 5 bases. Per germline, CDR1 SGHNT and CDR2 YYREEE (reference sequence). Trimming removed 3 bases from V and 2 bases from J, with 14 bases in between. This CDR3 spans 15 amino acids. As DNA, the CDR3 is TGTGCCAGCAGCTCGCCGAGCCGGGGGAACTATGGCTACACCTTC. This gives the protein CASSSPSRGNYGYTF.

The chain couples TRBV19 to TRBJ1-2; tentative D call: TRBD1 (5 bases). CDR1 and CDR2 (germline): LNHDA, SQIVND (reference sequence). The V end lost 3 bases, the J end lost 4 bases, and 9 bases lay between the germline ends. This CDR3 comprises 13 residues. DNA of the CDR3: TGTGCCAGTAGTATCGACAGCTTCTATGGCTACACCTTC. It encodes CASSIDSFYGYTF.

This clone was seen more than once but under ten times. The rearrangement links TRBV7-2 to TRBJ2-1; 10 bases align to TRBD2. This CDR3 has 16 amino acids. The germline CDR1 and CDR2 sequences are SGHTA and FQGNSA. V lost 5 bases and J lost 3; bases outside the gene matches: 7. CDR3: CASSQKRGGRYNEQFF. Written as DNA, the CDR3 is TGTGCCAGCAGCCAGAAGCGGGGGGGCCGCTACAATGAGCAGTTCTTC.

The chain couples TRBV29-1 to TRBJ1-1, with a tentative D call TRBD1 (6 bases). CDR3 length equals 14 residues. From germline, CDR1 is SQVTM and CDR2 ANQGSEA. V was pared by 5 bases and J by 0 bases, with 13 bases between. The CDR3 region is CSVQPGGVNTEAFF. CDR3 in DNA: TGCAGCGTTCAACCGGGGGGCGTGAACACTGAAGCTTTCTTT.

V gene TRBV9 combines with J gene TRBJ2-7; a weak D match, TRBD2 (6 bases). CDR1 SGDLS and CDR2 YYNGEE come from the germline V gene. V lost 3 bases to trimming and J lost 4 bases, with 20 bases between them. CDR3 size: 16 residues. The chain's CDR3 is CASSGVWRATSYEQYV. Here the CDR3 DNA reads TGTGCCAGCAGCGGGGTATGGAGGGCCACGTCTTACGAGCAGTACGTC.

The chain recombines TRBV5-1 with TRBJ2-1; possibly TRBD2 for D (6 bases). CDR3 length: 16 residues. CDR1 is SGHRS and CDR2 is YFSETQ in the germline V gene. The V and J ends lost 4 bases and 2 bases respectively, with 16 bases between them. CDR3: CASSGGSTRPYNEQFF. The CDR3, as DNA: TGCGCCAGCAGCGGCGGTTCGACTAGGCCCTACAATGAGCAGTTCTTC. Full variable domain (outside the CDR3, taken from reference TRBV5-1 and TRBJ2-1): KAGVTQTPRYLIKTRGQQVTLSCSPISGHRSVSWYQQTPGQGLQFLFEYFSETQRNKGNFPGRFSGRQFSNSRSEMNVSTLELGDSALYLCASSGGSTRPYNEQFFGPGTRLTVL.

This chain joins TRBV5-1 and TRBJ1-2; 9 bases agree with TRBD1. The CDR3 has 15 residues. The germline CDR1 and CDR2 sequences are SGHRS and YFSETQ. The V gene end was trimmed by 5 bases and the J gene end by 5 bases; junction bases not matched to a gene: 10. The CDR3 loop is CASSETGGQGYGYTF. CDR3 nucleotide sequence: TGCGCCAGCAGTGAAACAGGGGGCCAAGGGTATGGCTACACCTTC.

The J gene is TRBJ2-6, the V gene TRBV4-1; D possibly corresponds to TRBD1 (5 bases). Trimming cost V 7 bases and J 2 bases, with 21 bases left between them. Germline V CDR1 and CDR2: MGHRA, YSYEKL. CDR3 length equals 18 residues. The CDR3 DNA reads TGCGCCAGCACCCGTTTATTACAGGCCCAAACTGGGGCCAACGTCCTGACTTTC. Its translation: CASTRLLQAQTGANVLTF.

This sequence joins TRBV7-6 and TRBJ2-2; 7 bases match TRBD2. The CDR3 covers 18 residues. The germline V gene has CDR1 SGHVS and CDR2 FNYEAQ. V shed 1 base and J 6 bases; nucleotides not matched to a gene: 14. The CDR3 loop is CASSLEPLTGGRSGELFF. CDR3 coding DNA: TGTGCCAGCAGCTTAGAGCCCCTAACGGGGGGAAGATCCGGGGAGCTGTTTTTT.

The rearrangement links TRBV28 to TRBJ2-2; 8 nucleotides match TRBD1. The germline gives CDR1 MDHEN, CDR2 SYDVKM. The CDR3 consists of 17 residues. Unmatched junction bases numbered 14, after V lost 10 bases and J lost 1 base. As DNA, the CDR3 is TGTGCCACCGAGTTACCGTTAGGGACAGGGAACACCGGGGAGCTGTTTTTT. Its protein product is CATELPLGTGNTGELFF.

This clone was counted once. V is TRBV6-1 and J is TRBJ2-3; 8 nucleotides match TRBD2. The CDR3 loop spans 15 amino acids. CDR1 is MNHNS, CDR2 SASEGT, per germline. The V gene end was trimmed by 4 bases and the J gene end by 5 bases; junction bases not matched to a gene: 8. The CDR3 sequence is CASSGLFGGGDTQYF. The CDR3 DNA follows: TGTGCCAGCAGTGGTCTGTTCGGGGGGGGAGATACGCAGTATTTT.

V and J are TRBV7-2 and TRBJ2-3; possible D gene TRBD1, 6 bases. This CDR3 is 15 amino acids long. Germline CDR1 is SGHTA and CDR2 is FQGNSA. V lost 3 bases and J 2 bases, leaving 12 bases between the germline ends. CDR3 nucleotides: TGTGCCAGCAGCTTGGGAACAGGGTACACAGATACGCAGTATTTT. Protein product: CASSLGTGYTDTQYF.